This T cell receptor beta chain was recorded in a study of monozygotic twins with inflammatory bowel disease. TCRdb reanalyzed the 5' RACE reads and collapses them to one entry per CDR3 protein, without DNA. This sample's clone table lists about 380,000 distinct CDR3 sequences. CDR3 length equals 13 residues. CDR1 is SEHNR, CDR2 FQNEAQ, per germline (reference sequence). The receptor comes from a human donor with ulcerative colitis or Crohn's disease, or a healthy co-twin of an affected twin (not recorded which). The genes are TRBV7-9 and TRBJ2-3; the TCRdb call, TRBD1, lacks DNA for checking. Input material: blood. The CDR3 region is CASNGQATDTQYF.